This T cell receptor beta chain originates from a study of shared clonotypes between healthy human individuals (dated by TCRdb to about 2020). Turning to the overall study: The cohort included a few men and a couple of women between 18 and 49 years of age. To increase sequencing depth and limit assay-specific biases, TCR repertoire library preparation and sequencing were carried out by different laboratories using diverse techniques. Between about 0.8 and 9 billion PBMCs per donor were obtained by leukapheresis. The study deeply sequenced blood TCR repertoires of several healthy adults to estimate repertoire size and the extent of clonotype sharing between individuals. For each donor, CD4 naive and CD4 memory were each run on three plates, CD8 naive on two plates, and CD8 memory on one plate. Overall results and qualifications from the work: Pairwise subsampling led to the expectation that sequencing depth would affect the degree of clonotype sharing among donors. Across a handful of donors, roughly 5.4% of naive CD4, 3% to 4% of naive CD8, approximately 2.5% of memory CD4, and approximately 0.42% of memory CD8 clonotypes were shared. Compared with non-shared clonotypes, clonotypes shared by all four sorted-subset donors had higher generation probabilities. Sampling was restricted to blood, and TCR repertoires in tissue are likely to differ from TCR repertoires in blood. Naive subsets generally had larger estimated clonotype richness than memory subsets. Because the study included a small number of donors, the genetic and exposure-history diversity represented was limited. Rarefaction of sorted-subset datasets indicated incomplete sequencing despite the large sequencing depth.

The CDR1 and CDR2 encoded by the germline V gene (reference sequence) are PRHDT and FYEKMQ. From its cysteine to its phenylalanine, the CDR3 spans 15 amino acids. Kept here is only the CDR3 DNA, which spans 45 bases and is read in frame from base 1. Trimmed from V: 5 bases; trimmed from J: 7 bases; junction bases lacking a gene match: 10. Using the deep immunoSEQ assay, multiplex PCR amplified TCR CDR3 regions from genomic DNA. Extracted genomic DNA from each cell subset was distributed evenly across all wells of several immunoSEQ 96-well plates, and each plate was treated as a replicate. Each replicate PCR for sorted subsets received approximately 200 ng genomic DNA, equal to roughly 33,000 T cell genomes. Purified libraries were measured with a Qubit 3.0 fluorometer, size-checked on a Bioanalyzer 2100, and measured again with the KAPA Library Quantification kit. Every immunoSEQ 96-well plate was sequenced on a dedicated single-read 150-cycle Illumina NextSeq 550 flow cell. Turning to the authors' computational methods: The immunoSEQ output contained only junctional sequences without quality scores, so filtering could not match that applied to full-length reads. Sequences were annotated with PyIR, a Python wrapper for IgBLAST v1.9, using IMGT germline references to assign V/J genes and CDR3. Reads with weak V/J assignments (E-value above 1e-6), missing CDR3, stop codons, out-of-frame junctions, or ambiguous translated residues were removed. V3J clonotypes were defined as sequences sharing an identical inferred V gene, J gene, and CDR3 amino acid sequence. To compute the percentage overlap between repertoires, the number of shared unique clonotypes was divided by the size of the smaller repertoire. Three approaches were used to assess repertoire richness: RTK rarefaction, the Chao1 estimator, and Recon v2.1 estimates of unobserved clonotypes. For all TCRbeta clonotypes obtained by the gDNA method from four donors, generation probabilities were computed with OLGA. Drawn from immuneACCESS, this table holds only the in-frame rearrangements with V and J called that TCRdb kept. Clones are partly lost; checked studies trace under half to an unresolved V gene and leave the rest unexplained. That table supplies the V and J calls and clone size; D and trimming were determined from the DNA. This sample holds under 1 million clones; about 91% were observed only once. The top ten clonotypes cover 24% of the sample.

For the CD8 naive samples, CD45RO-negative cells were positively selected for CCR7, yielding a CD45RA+CCR7+ population from which TemRA cells were excluded. Healthy HIV-negative adults with no recently reported acute infections or vaccinations were included as donors. Every donor was a Caucasian adult living in Nashville, Tennessee, USA. Blood was collected by leukapheresis, and PBMCs were isolated by Ficoll-Histopaque density gradient centrifugation and then cryopreserved in liquid nitrogen vapor phase. Analytical flow cytometry was used to check the purity and quantity of each magnetically sorted T cell population. Genomic DNA was isolated from every sorted fraction and measured by UV absorbance on a Nanodrop 2000c. Details on this clone: Its antigen is not yet known. No base quality values were provided; no much bigger clone lies one nucleotide off.

This receptor was taken from a man younger than 40 in good health. Rearrangement joined TRBV13 to TRBJ2-1, and 8 junction bases match TRBD2. The sequencing input was naive CD8+ T cells sorted from blood. The cell subset or site label on this specimen signifies: CD45RA+CCR7+. For the CDR3, the sequence is CASSDTGTRRNEQFF. The nucleotides are TGTGCCAGCAGCGACACCGGGACTAGAAGGAATGAGCAGTTCTTC.